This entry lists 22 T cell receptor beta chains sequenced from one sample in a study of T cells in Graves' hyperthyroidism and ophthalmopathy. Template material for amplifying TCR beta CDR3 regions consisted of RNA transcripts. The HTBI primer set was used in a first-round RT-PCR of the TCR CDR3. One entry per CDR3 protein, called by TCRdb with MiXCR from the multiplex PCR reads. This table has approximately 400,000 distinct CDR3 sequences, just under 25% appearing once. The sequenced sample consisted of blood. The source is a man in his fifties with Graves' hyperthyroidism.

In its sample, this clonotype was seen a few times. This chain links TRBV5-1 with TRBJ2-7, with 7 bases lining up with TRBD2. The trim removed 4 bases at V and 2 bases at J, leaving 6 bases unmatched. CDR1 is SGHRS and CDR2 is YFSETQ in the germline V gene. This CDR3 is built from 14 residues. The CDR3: CASSPAGPPYEQYF. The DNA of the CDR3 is TGCGCCAGCAGCCCAGCGGGACCTCCCTACGAGCAGTACTTC.

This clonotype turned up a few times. This CDR3 is CASNLRDRGAYEQYF. The CDR3 DNA reads as TGCGCCAGCAACCTCCGGGACAGGGGTGCCTACGAGCAGTACTTC. V and J are TRBV4-1 and TRBJ2-7; 10 bases fit TRBD1. The CDR3 consists of 15 residues. V was pared by 7 bases and J by 2 bases, with 8 bases of the junction left unmatched. Germline CDR1 MGHRA, CDR2 YSYEKL.

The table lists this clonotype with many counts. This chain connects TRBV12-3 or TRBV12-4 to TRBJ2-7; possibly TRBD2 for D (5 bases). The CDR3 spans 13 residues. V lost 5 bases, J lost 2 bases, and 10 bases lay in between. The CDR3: CASSRTLAYEQYF. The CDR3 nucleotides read TGTGCCAGCAGTCGGACTCTTGCCTACGAGCAGTACTTC.

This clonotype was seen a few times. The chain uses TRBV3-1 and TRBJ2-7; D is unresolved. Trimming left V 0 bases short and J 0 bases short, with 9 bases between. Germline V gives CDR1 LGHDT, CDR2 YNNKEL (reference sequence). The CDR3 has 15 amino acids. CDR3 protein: CASSQDHLSSYEQYF. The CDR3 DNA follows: TGTGCCAGCAGCCAAGATCATCTCAGCTCCTACGAGCAGTACTTC.

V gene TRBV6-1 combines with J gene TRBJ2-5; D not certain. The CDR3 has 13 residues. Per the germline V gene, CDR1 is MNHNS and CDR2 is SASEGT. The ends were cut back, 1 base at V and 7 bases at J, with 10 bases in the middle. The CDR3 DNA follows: TGTGCCAGCAGTGAAGATAAGGGCGGGACCCAGTACTTC. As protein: CASSEDKGGTQYF.

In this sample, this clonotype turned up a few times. The CDR3 DNA follows: TGTGCCAGCAGCAGGACAGGGAGTCTTAGAGAGCTGTTTTTT. This sequence encodes CASSRTGSLRELFF. The chain joins TRBV12-3 or TRBV12-4 to TRBJ2-2; 8 positions match TRBD1. V lost 6 bases to trimming and J lost 11 bases; unmatched junction nucleotides: 11. The CDR3 has 14 residues.

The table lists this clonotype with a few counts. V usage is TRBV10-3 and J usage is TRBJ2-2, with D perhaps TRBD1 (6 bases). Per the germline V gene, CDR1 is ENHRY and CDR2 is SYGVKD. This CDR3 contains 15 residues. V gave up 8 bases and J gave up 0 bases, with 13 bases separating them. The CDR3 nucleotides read TGTGCCATCTCATCCGGGACAACGAACACCGGGGAGCTGTTTTTT. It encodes CAISSGTTNTGELFF.

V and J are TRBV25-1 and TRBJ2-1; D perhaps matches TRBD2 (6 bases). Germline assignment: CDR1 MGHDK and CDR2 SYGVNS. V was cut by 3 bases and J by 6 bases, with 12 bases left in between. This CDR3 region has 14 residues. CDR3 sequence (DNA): TGTGCCAGCAGTGACGGGGCGGGAAGCAATGAGCAGTTCTTC. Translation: CASSDGAGSNEQFF.

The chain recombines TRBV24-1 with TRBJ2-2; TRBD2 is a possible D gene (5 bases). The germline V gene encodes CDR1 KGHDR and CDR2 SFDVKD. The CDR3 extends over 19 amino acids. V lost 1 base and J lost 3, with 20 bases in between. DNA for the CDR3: TGTGCCACCAGTGATTTTCGTGGGGTTTCGGGGTTTGACACCGGGGAGCTGTTTTTT. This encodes CATSDFRGVSGFDTGELFF.

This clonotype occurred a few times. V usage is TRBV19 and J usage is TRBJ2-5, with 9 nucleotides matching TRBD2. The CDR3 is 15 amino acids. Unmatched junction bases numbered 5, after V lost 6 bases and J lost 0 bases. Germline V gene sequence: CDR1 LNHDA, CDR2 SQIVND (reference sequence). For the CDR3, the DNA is TGTGCCAGTAGCCGTAGCGGGAGTTACCAAGAGACCCAGTACTTC. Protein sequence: CASSRSGSYQETQYF.

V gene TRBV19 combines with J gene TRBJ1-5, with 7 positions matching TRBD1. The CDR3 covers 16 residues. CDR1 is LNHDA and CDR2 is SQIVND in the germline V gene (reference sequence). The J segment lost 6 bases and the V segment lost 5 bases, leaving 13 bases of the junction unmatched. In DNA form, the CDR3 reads TGTGCCAGTAGTTTCACAGGGGCCTCGGGGAGTCAGCCCCAGCATTTT. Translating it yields CASSFTGASGSQPQHF.

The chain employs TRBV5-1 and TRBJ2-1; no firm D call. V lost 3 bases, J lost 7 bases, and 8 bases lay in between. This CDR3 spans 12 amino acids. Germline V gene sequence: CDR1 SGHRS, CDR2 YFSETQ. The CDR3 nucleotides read TGCGCCAGCAGCTCACAGCCGAATGAGCAGTTCTTC. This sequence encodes CASSSQPNEQFF.

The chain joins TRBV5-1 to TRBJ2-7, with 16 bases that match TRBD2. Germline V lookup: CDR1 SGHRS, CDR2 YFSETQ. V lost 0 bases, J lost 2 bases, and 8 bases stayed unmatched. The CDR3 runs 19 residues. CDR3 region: CASSLGTPGLAGGAYEQYF. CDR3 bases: TGCGCCAGCAGCTTGGGCACACCGGGACTAGCGGGAGGGGCCTACGAGCAGTACTTC.

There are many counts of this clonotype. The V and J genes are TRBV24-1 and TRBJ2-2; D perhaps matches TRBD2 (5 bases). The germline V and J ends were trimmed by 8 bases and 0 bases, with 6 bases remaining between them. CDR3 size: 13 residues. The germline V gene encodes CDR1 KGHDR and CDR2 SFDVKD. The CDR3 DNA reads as TGTGCCACCATAGCGCCGAACACCGGGGAGCTGTTTTTT. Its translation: CATIAPNTGELFF.

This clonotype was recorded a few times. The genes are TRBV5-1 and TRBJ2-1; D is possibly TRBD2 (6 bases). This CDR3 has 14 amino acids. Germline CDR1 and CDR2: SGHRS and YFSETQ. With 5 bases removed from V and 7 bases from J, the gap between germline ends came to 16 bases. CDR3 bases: TGCGCCAGCAGAACGGGGCCTAGCGAGAATGAGCAGTTCTTC. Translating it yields CASRTGPSENEQFF. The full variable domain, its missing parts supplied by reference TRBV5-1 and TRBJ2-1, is KAGVTQTPRYLIKTRGQQVTLSCSPISGHRSVSWYQQTPGQGLQFLFEYFSETQRNKGNFPGRFSGRQFSNSRSEMNVSTLELGDSALYLCASRTGPSENEQFFGPGTRLTVL.

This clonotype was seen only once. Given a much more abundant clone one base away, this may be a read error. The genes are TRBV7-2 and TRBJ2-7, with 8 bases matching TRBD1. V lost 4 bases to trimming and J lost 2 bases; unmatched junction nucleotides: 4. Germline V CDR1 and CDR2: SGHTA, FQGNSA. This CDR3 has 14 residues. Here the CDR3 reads CASSWDRSPYEQYF. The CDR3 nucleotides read TGTGCCAGCAGCTGGGACAGGAGCCCCTACGAGCAGTACTTC.

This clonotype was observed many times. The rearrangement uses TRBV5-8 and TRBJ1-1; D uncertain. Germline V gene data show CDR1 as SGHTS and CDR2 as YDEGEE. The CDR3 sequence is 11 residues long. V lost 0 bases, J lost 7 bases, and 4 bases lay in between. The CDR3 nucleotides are TGTGCCAGCAGCTTGGAGAATGAAGCTTTCTTT. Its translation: CASSLENEAFF.

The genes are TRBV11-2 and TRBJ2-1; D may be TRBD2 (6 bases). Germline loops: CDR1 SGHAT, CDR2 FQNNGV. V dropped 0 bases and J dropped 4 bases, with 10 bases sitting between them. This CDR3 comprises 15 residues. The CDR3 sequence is CASSLELGGYNEQFF. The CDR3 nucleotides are TGTGCCAGCAGCTTAGAGCTTGGGGGGTACAATGAGCAGTTCTTC. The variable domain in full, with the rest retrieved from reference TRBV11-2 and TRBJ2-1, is EAGVAQSPRYKIIEKRQSVAFWCNPISGHATLYWYQQILGQGPKLLIQFQNNGVVDDSQLPKDRFSAERLKGVDSTLKIQPAKLEDSAVYLCASSLELGGYNEQFFGPGTRLTVL.

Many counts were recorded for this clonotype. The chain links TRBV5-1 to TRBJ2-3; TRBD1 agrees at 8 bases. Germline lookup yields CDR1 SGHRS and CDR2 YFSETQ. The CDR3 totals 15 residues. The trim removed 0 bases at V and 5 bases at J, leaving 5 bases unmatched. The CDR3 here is CASSLAGTGRDTQYF. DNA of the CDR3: TGCGCCAGCAGCTTGGCCGGGACAGGCAGAGATACGCAGTATTTT.

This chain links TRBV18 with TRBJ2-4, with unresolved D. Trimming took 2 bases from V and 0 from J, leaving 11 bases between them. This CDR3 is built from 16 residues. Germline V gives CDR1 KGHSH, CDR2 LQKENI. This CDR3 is CASSPERMVAKNIQYF. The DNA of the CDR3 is TGTGCCAGCTCACCAGAGCGTATGGTAGCCAAAAACATTCAGTACTTC.

CDR3: CASSYVGLAGDEQFF. CDR3 in DNA: TGTGCCAGCAGTTACGTGGGACTAGCGGGAGATGAGCAGTTCTTC. The chain links TRBV6-2 or TRBV6-3 to TRBJ2-1; TRBD2 matches 14 bases. Germline-derived CDR1 and CDR2 are MNHEY and SVGEGT. Losses at the gene ends were 2 bases for V and 8 bases for J; bases not matched to a gene: 2. This CDR3 region has 15 residues.

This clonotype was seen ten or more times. This CDR3 is CASSPRTSVSGELFF. CDR3 DNA: TGTGCCAGCAGCCCCAGGACTAGCGTAAGCGGGGAGCTGTTTTTT. V gene TRBV3-1 combines with J gene TRBJ2-2; 9 bases agree with TRBD2. Germline V gene data show CDR1 as LGHDT and CDR2 as YNNKEL (reference sequence). V gave up 4 bases and J gave up 7 bases; unmatched junction bases: 7. The CDR3 covers 15 residues.